One sample yielded the 21 T cell receptor beta chains listed below, sequenced in a study of T cells in Graves' hyperthyroidism and ophthalmopathy. Amplified TCR beta CDR3 regions derived from RNA transcripts. Carried out on the TCR CDR3, a first-round RT-PCR used the HTBI primer set. TCRdb reprocessed the multiplex PCR reads via MiXCR and lists one record per CDR3 protein. The data show 460,000 or so distinct CDR3 sequences, roughly an eighth seen once. Sequenced sample: blood. Receptors were obtained from a woman between 18 and 29 years old with Graves' hyperthyroidism.

This clonotype was found many times. This chain links TRBV12-3 or TRBV12-4 with TRBJ1-6; D gene uncertain. Trimming pared 3 bases from V and 8 bases from J, leaving 8 bases between. There are 13 residues in the CDR3. The CDR3 DNA follows: TGTGCCAGCAGTTTGTCCACCCATTCACCCCTCCACTTT. As protein: CASSLSTHSPLHF.

The chain recombines TRBV19 with TRBJ2-1, with 11 bases lining up with TRBD2. This CDR3 comprises 16 residues. V was pared by 7 bases and J by 3 bases, with 8 bases of the junction left unmatched. Germline V gives CDR1 LNHDA, CDR2 SQIVND (reference sequence). The CDR3 region is CASKGVGTSGYNEQFF. CDR3 coding DNA: TGTGCCAGTAAGGGGGTGGGGACTAGCGGCTACAATGAGCAGTTCTTC.

The rearrangement uses TRBV5-1 and TRBJ2-1, with D perhaps matching TRBD2 (6 bases). There are 17 residues in the CDR3. V was shortened by 1 base and J by 8 bases, with 22 bases between the two germline ends. Germline CDR1 and CDR2: SGHRS and YFSETQ. The CDR3 loop reads CASSLYRMGGSGDEQFF. CDR3 DNA: TGCGCCAGCAGCTTGTATCGGATGGGAGGCTCAGGTGATGAGCAGTTCTTC.

In this sample, this clonotype turned up a few times. This sequence joins TRBV14 and TRBJ2-5; D is possibly TRBD2 (6 bases). Trimming shortened V by 2 bases and J by 4 bases, and 14 bases separated the two germline ends. This CDR3 is 15 amino acids long. Germline V gene sequence: CDR1 SGHDN, CDR2 FVKESK. The CDR3 protein is CASSQLTGAIETQYF. The CDR3 nucleotides are TGTGCCAGCAGCCAACTGACGGGAGCCATAGAGACCCAGTACTTC. Based on the CDR3 plus reference TRBV14 and TRBJ2-5, the full variable domain is EAGVTQFPSHSVIEKGQTVTLRCDPISGHDNLYWYRRVMGKEIKFLLHFVKESKQDESGMPNNRFLAERTGGTYSTLKVQPAELEDSGVYFCASSQLTGAIETQYFGPGTRLLVL.

This clonotype was recorded many times. The rearrangement joins TRBV11-3 to TRBJ2-3, with D maybe TRBD1 (7 bases). CDR3 length: 17 residues. V lost 3 bases and J 2 bases, leaving 18 bases between the germline ends. Germline V gene lookup returns CDR1 SGHNT and CDR2 YENEEA. CDR3 amino acids: CASSFWRQGGLTDTQYF. CDR3 DNA: TGTGCCAGCAGCTTCTGGAGGCAGGGGGGACTCACAGATACGCAGTATTTT.

J is TRBJ2-2 and V is TRBV6-1; no definite D call. CDR1 is MNHNS and CDR2 is SASEGT in the germline V gene. The CDR3 spans 13 residues. The V end lost 6 bases, the J end lost 4 bases, and 9 bases lay between the germline ends. The CDR3 here is CASRYGLTGELFF. For the CDR3, the DNA is TGTGCCAGCAGATACGGGCTCACCGGGGAGCTGTTTTTT.

J is TRBJ1-3 and V is TRBV11-2; D possibly corresponds to TRBD1 (5 bases). This CDR3 region has 13 residues. Per the germline V gene, CDR1 is SGHAT and CDR2 is FQNNGV. V lost 1 base and J 6 bases, leaving 7 bases between the germline ends. CDR3: CASSLGGQNTIYF. The CDR3 nucleotides read TGTGCCAGCAGCTTAGGGGGCCAAAACACCATATATTTT.

V usage is TRBV7-3 and J usage is TRBJ2-7; the D call may be TRBD1 or TRBD2 (6 bases each). V lost 1 base, J lost 3 bases, and 13 bases lay in between. There are 15 residues in the CDR3. The germline V gene has CDR1 SGHTA and CDR2 FQGTGA. CDR3 region: CASSLNGGRDYEQYF. The DNA of the CDR3 is TGTGCCAGCAGCTTAAATGGGGGGCGGGACTACGAGCAGTACTTC.

As for this clonotype: Possible read error: a much larger clone is one base away. J is TRBJ2-1 and V is TRBV3-1, with 9 bases that match TRBD2. There are 14 residues in the CDR3. The germline gives CDR1 LGHDT, CDR2 YNNKEL (reference sequence). V was clipped by 3 bases and J by 9 bases; unmatched bases: 6. The CDR3 nucleotides read TGTGCCAGCAGCCATGGACTAGCGAGAGGTGAGCAGTTCTTC. It yields the protein CASSHGLARGEQFF.

This clonotype has at least ten counts. This chain connects TRBV20-1 to TRBJ2-5; 13 bases align to TRBD2. Germline-derived CDR1 and CDR2 are DFQATT and SNEGSKA (reference sequence). Trimming removed 4 bases from V and 2 bases from J; junction bases left unmatched: 4. The CDR3 loop spans 15 amino acids. The CDR3 DNA sequence: TGCAGTGCTACAGGGGGACTAGCGGGACAAGAGACCCAGTACTTC. As protein: CSATGGLAGQETQYF.

V gene TRBV7-4 combines with J gene TRBJ1-2, with D possibly TRBD1 on 6 matching bases. The V and J ends lost 5 bases and 4 bases respectively, with 14 bases between them. The CDR3 runs 14 residues. Germline values: CDR1 SGHVT, CDR2 SQSDAQ. In DNA, the CDR3 is TGTGCCAGCAGCCAAGAGGGGGGGGTCTATGGCTACACCTTC. It specifies CASSQEGGVYGYTF. The whole variable domain, remainder taken from reference TRBV7-4 and TRBJ1-2, is GAGVSQSPRYKVAKRGRDVALRCDSISGHVTLYWYRQTLGQGSEVLTYSQSDAQRDKSGRPSGRFSAERPERSVSTLKIQRTEQGDSAVYLCASSQEGGVYGYTFGSGTRLTVV.

Remarks on this clonotype: Being one base from a much bigger clone, this may be a read error. The chain combines TRBV4-1 with TRBJ2-5, with 7 bases identical to TRBD1. Trimming at V came to 6 bases and at J to 6 bases, leaving 10 bases not matched to a gene. The CDR3 totals 14 residues. Germline V gene sequence: CDR1 MGHRA, CDR2 YSYEKL. The CDR3 sequence is CASSRVRGQKTQYF. The DNA of the CDR3 is TGCGCCAGCAGTCGGGTTAGGGGGCAAAAGACCCAGTACTTC.

This sequence joins TRBV5-6 and TRBJ2-7; TRBD1 matches at 7 bases. Germline V CDR1 and CDR2: SGHDT, YYEEEE. V gave up 4 bases and J gave up 3 bases; unmatched junction bases: 7. CDR3 length: 14 residues. DNA of the CDR3: TGTGCCAGCAGCATGCCGGGACAGAGCTACGAGCAGTACTTC. It translates to CASSMPGQSYEQYF.

This clonotype was counted many times. V gene TRBV3-1 combines with J gene TRBJ1-1; the match to TRBD1 covers 8 bases. After removal of 4 bases from V and 5 bases from J, the junction contained 6 bases not matched to a gene. This CDR3 contains 14 residues. In germline, CDR1 is LGHDT, CDR2 YNNKEL (reference sequence). CDR3 coding DNA: TGTGCCAGCAGCCGGCAGGGGGCACTAACTGAAGCTTTCTTT. Its translation: CASSRQGALTEAFF.

The V call is TRBV9, the J call TRBJ2-3, with 7 bases fitting TRBD1. J was trimmed by 3 bases and V by 8 bases; bases with no gene match: 9. CDR3 size: 14 residues. Germline loops: CDR1 SGDLS, CDR2 YYNGEE. The CDR3 DNA reads as TGTGCCAGTAGCACAGGGGTAGTGACAGATACGCAGTATTTT. Residues: CASSTGVVTDTQYF. Full variable domain (missing parts from reference TRBV9 and TRBJ2-3): DSGVTQTPKHLITATGQRVTLRCSPRSGDLSVYWYQQSLDQGLQFLIQYYNGEERAKGNILERFSAQQFPDLHSELNLSSLELGDSALYFCASSTGVVTDTQYFGPGTRLTVL.

The CDR3 DNA reads as TGTGCCAGCAGCCAGGGTACGGGACAGGGCGGTGGCTACACCTTC. Residues: CASSQGTGQGGGYTF. This sequence joins TRBV7-8 and TRBJ1-2; 9 bases fit TRBD1. Germline V gene sequence: CDR1 SGHVS, CDR2 FQNEAQ. This CDR3 comprises 15 residues. J was trimmed by 7 bases and V by 5 bases; bases with no gene match: 11. The full variable domain, its missing parts supplied by reference TRBV7-8 and TRBJ1-2, is GAGVSQSPRYKVAKRGQDVALRCDPISGHVSLFWYQQALGQGPEFLTYFQNEAQLDKSGLPSDRFFAERPEGSVSTLKIQRTQQEDSAVYLCASSQGTGQGGGYTFGSGTRLTVV.

The gene calls are TRBV19 and TRBJ2-7; 11 bases agree with TRBD2. CDR3 size: 14 residues. CDR1 is LNHDA, CDR2 SQIVND, per germline (reference sequence). Trimming at V came to 6 bases and at J to 1 base, leaving 2 bases not matched to a gene. CDR3 sequence reads: CASRGLAESYEQYF. Written as DNA, the CDR3 is TGTGCCAGTAGGGGACTAGCGGAGTCCTACGAGCAGTACTTC.

This clonotype was picked up many times. The genes are TRBV12-3 or TRBV12-4 and TRBJ2-7; tentative D call: TRBD1 (6 bases). The CDR3 consists of 14 residues. V gave up 3 bases and J gave up 0 bases, with 9 bases separating them. CDR3 DNA: TGTGCCAGCAGTTTCAAAGGGGGCTCCTACGAGCAGTACGTC. This encodes CASSFKGGSYEQYV.

The J gene is TRBJ2-3, the V gene TRBV12-3 or TRBV12-4; 7 bases line up with TRBD1. This CDR3 comprises 13 residues. J gave up 4 bases and V 7 bases, and 5 bases lay outside the gene matches. The CDR3 reads CASNPTGADTQYF. CDR3 DNA: TGTGCCAGCAACCCCACAGGGGCAGATACGCAGTATTTT.

In this sample, this clonotype turned up a few times. This chain uses TRBV12-3 or TRBV12-4 with TRBJ2-1; 8 bases are shared with TRBD2. Unmatched junction bases numbered 10, after V lost 6 bases and J lost 15 bases. This CDR3 has 12 residues. CDR3 in amino acids: CASSREGGAPFF. The CDR3 DNA reads TGTGCCAGCAGCCGGGAGGGGGGCGCCCCGTTCTTC.

This clonotype showed up many times. The CDR3 DNA is TGTGCCAGCAGCTGGGGCTATTCGGAGACCCAGTACTTC. It specifies CASSWGYSETQYF. The genes are TRBV5-6 and TRBJ2-5, with D possibly matching TRBD1 (5 bases). The V gene lost 3 bases and the J gene lost 5 bases, with 11 bases spanning the gap. Germline V gene sequence: CDR1 SGHDT, CDR2 YYEEEE. The CDR3 is made up of 13 amino acids.